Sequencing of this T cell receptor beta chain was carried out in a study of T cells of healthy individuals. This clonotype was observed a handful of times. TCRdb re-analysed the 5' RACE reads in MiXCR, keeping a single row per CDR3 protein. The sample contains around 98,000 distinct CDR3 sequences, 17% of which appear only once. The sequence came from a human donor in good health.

The CDR3 coding sequence is TGTGCCAGCAGTTTAACTCGAACCCCTTACAATGAGCAGTTCTTC. Protein: CASSLTRTPYNEQFF. The V and J genes are TRBV6-5 and TRBJ2-1; D is uncertain. V lost 4 bases, J lost 4 bases, and 14 bases lay in between. The CDR3 runs to 15 residues. From germline, CDR1 is MNHEY and CDR2 SVGAGI.